A selection of T cell receptor beta chains follows, all from one sample in a study of T cells expressing NK-cell markers. TCRdb derives one entry per CDR3 protein from the 5' RACE reads, leaving out DNA. The sample's table shows hundreds of thousands of distinct CDR3 sequences. Sample: blood T cells: a sorted CD56 or NKG2C T cell subset, CD4+ or CD8+ T cells, or bulk PBMC T cells (not recorded which). The receptors stem from a woman between 18 and 69 years old in good health. CDR3s include the opening cysteine and the closing phenylalanine or tryptophan.

TRBJ2-2,15,TRBV5-1,CASSLSGLVTGELFF
TRBJ2-1,12,TRBV29-1,CSVRTSGNEQFF
TRBJ2-5,16,TRBV7-2,CASSLADRPPQETQYF
TRBJ2-7,12,TRBV3-1,CASGGQSYEQYF
TRBJ1-6,13,TRBV20-1,CSAGRGQESPLHF
TRBJ2-5,11,TRBV30,CAWIRKETQYF
TRBJ2-3,13,TRBV29-1,CSGRDTLGDTQYF
TRBJ2-7,15,TRBV7-9,CASSPRLAGRDEQYF
TRBJ2-1,14,TRBV29-1,CSAEDRGRYNEQFF
TRBJ1-5,12,TRBV25-1,CASRGGVQPQHF
TRBJ1-1,14,TRBV19,CASSLGPTGTEAFF
TRBJ1-5,12,TRBV20-1,CSAWTSNQPQHF
TRBJ2-1,17,TRBV7-9,CASSSPSWAGDANEQFF
TRBJ2-5,13,TRBV20-1,CSATGTSVETQYF
TRBJ1-4,14,TRBV12-3/TRBV12-4,CASSLAGGSEKLFF
TRBJ1-4,14,TRBV19,CASSTLGSNEKLFF
TRBJ1-5,15,TRBV5-1,CASRQMGALNQPQHF
TRBJ1-5,13,TRBV19,CASSIQINQPQHF
TRBJ2-3,15,TRBV18,CASSQTVGYTDTQYF
TRBJ2-2,14,TRBV12-3/TRBV12-4,CASRPRANTGELFF
TRBJ1-1,12,TRBV5-5,CASSFLDLWAFF
TRBJ2-3,15,TRBV11-2,CASSRVAPGLDTQYF
TRBJ1-1,11,TRBV29-1,CSVRQGGPAFF
TRBJ1-5,17,TRBV12-3/TRBV12-4,CASSFSYGVISNQPQHF
TRBJ1-1,15,TRBV27,CASSLRDGGNTEAFF
TRBJ2-2,13,TRBV2,CASRASGAGELFF
TRBJ2-5,17,TRBV10-3,CAISESGRGSSQETQYF
TRBJ2-7,13,TRBV29-1,CSVEARQGYEQYF
TRBJ2-1,13,TRBV20-1,CSVSDSAYNEQFF
TRBJ1-2,14,TRBV5-1,CASSFAGAKDGYTF
TRBJ2-5,16,TRBV28,CASRTGTGANQETQYF
TRBJ2-2,14,TRBV12-3/TRBV12-4,CASSFQGRTGELFF
TRBJ1-1,14,TRBV10-3,CATSESAGATEAFF